A single sample is the source of the 19 T cell receptor beta chains below, sequenced in a study of blood T cell repertoires in COVID-19. TCRdb's table, derived via immunoSEQ multiplex PCR, lists solely in-frame clones and lacks some. The repertoire consists of 100,000 or so clones, with 85% to 90% occurring once and the leading ten covering about 3.9%. The material sequenced was peripheral blood. The receptors were sampled from a man aged 50 or older with acute or convalescent COVID-19.

The chain has TRBV7-8 and TRBJ2-2; 7 nucleotides match TRBD2. The CDR3 covers 16 residues. V was pared by 5 bases and J by 4 bases, with 10 bases of the junction left unmatched. Germline V gene lookup returns CDR1 SGHVS and CDR2 FQNEAQ. The CDR3 DNA is TGTGCCAGCAGCCTCGTCCCGGGGGGAGGCACCGGGGAGCTGTTTTTT. Its protein product is CASSLVPGGGTGELFF.

This chain links TRBV18 with TRBJ2-3, with 7 bases lining up with TRBD1. This CDR3 region has 15 residues. Germline V gene data show CDR1 as KGHSH and CDR2 as LQKENI. V dropped 3 bases and J dropped 0; count of bases not matched to a gene: 3. DNA for the CDR3: TGTGCCAGCTCACCCGGACAGGAGAGCACAGATACGCAGTATTTT. Encoded protein: CASSPGQESTDTQYF.

The chain has TRBV5-6 and TRBJ2-7, with 10 bases identical to TRBD1. The ends lost 4 bases at V and 5 bases at J; junction bases unmatched: 6. Germline values: CDR1 SGHDT, CDR2 YYEEEE. This CDR3 has 14 amino acids. The CDR3 DNA is TGTGCCAGCAGCCCCGGGACAGGGGTGGACGAGCAGTACTTC. Its translation: CASSPGTGVDEQYF.

This clone was seen only once. The chain employs TRBV19 and TRBJ1-4; no firm D call. V lost 7 bases and J lost 6, with 21 bases in between. Germline CDR1 and CDR2: LNHDA and SQIVND (reference sequence). The CDR3 length is 16 residues. CDR3 protein: CASTQRPPKGDEKLFF. Here the CDR3 DNA reads TGTGCCAGTACCCAGCGACCGCCGAAGGGAGATGAAAAACTGTTTTTT.

This chain uses TRBV21-1 with TRBJ1-4; the table's D call of TRBD1 was not tested on the DNA. TRBV21-1 is noted as a pseudogene. This CDR3 is built from 14 residues. The CDR3 sequence is CASRVYRVGEKLFF. CDR3 bases: TGTGCCAGCAGAGTGTACAGGGTGGGAGAAAAACTGTTTTTT.

Here the CDR3 DNA reads TGTGCCAGCAGGGCGGACAGGAGGAACACTGAAGCTTTCTTT. Its translation: CASRADRRNTEAFF. The chain employs TRBV6-5 and TRBJ1-1; 7 bases agree with TRBD1. After removal of 6 bases from V and 1 base from J, the junction contained 5 bases not matched to a gene. This CDR3 region has 14 residues. The germline CDR1 and CDR2 sequences are MNHEY and SVGAGI.

Only one count was recorded for this clone. The chain combines TRBV7-6 with TRBJ2-3; 13 positions match TRBD2. The V gene's germline CDR1 is SGHVS and CDR2 FNYEAQ. The CDR3 totals 17 residues. Trimming removed 5 bases from V and 0 bases from J; junction bases left unmatched: 5. CDR3 in amino acids: CASSPGLAGTSTDTQYF. CDR3 coding DNA: TGTGCCAGCAGCCCGGGACTAGCGGGGACTAGCACAGATACGCAGTATTTT.

J is TRBJ2-1 and V is TRBV25-1; weak D call: TRBD1 (6 bases). Germline CDR1 and CDR2: MGHDK and SYGVNS. V lost 4 bases, J lost 3 bases, and 10 bases lay in between. CDR3 length equals 14 residues. The CDR3 is CASSGDTIYNEQFF. For the CDR3, the DNA is TGTGCCAGCAGTGGGGACACTATCTACAATGAGCAGTTCTTC. Looking up the rest from reference TRBV25-1 and TRBJ2-1 gives the full variable domain: EADIYQTPRYLVIGTGKKITLECSQTMGHDKMYWYQQDPGMELHLIHYSYGVNSTEKGDLSSESTVSRIRTEHFPLTLESARPSHTSQYLCASSGDTIYNEQFFGPGTRLTVL.

This clone was seen just once. The chain combines TRBV6-5 with TRBJ1-6; 8 nucleotides line up with TRBD1. CDR1 and CDR2 from the germline V gene are MNHEY and SVGAGI. Trimming took 6 bases from V and 7 from J; bases not matched to a gene: 8. The CDR3 is 15 amino acids. The CDR3 bases are TGTGCCAGCAGATCCGCGGACAGGGAAAATTCACCCCTCCACTTT. Residues: CASRSADRENSPLHF.

A single count supports this clone. The chain recombines TRBV27 with TRBJ1-2; tentatively, D is TRBD1 (5 bases). The CDR3 loop spans 14 amino acids. Germline CDR1 is MNHEY and CDR2 is SMNVEV (reference sequence). The ends were cut back, 5 bases at V and 2 bases at J, with 12 bases in the middle. The CDR3 DNA reads TGTGCCAGCAGTGATACAGGATCAAACTATGGCTACACCTTC. Translated: CASSDTGSNYGYTF.

This rearrangement joins TRBV6-5 to TRBJ2-7; 8 nucleotides agree with TRBD1. From germline, CDR1 is MNHEY and CDR2 SVGAGI. The CDR3 runs to 15 residues. The V and J ends lost 5 bases and 5 bases, in that order; junction bases with no gene match: 11. CDR3 amino acids: CASSPLRTGNHEQYF. DNA for the CDR3: TGTGCCAGCAGTCCCCTGAGGACAGGGAACCACGAGCAGTACTTC.

The chain carries TRBV27 and TRBJ2-3; 9 nucleotides match TRBD2. This CDR3 is 16 amino acids long. After removal of 5 bases from V and 5 bases from J, the junction contained 11 bases not matched to a gene. Germline V gives CDR1 MNHEY, CDR2 SMNVEV (reference sequence). The CDR3 loop reads CASSPLGREGRDTQYF. DNA for the CDR3: TGTGCCAGCAGTCCGCTGGGGCGGGAGGGTCGAGATACGCAGTATTTT.

This clone was observed once. This chain uses TRBV10-2 with TRBJ2-2; 8 bases are shared with TRBD1. Per the germline V gene, CDR1 is WSHSY and CDR2 is SAAADI. V shed 10 bases, J shed 7 bases, and the junction held 14 bases outside the gene matches. There are 15 residues in the CDR3. The DNA of the CDR3 is TGCGCCACCAGAGCCTGGGACGACAGGGGCGGGGAGCTGTTTTTT. This encodes CATRAWDDRGGELFF.

The V call is TRBV7-8, the J call TRBJ2-2; D perhaps matches TRBD1 (5 bases). The CDR3 extends over 15 amino acids. From germline, CDR1 is SGHVS and CDR2 FQNEAQ. Between the trimmed V and J ends, which lost 3 bases and 0 bases, there was a span of 8 bases. The CDR3 coding sequence is TGTGCCAGCAGCTTCTTAGGGGCGAACACCGGGGAGCTGTTTTTT. It encodes CASSFLGANTGELFF.

This clone was seen only once. The chain is built from TRBV28 and TRBJ1-2; D is undetermined. Germline V gives CDR1 MDHEN, CDR2 SYDVKM. CDR3 length: 15 residues. The V end lost 2 bases, the J end lost 5 bases, and 15 bases lay between the germline ends. The CDR3 bases are TGTGCCAGCAGTTTAAGGAACAGACATGGATATGGCTACACCTTC. It is translated as CASSLRNRHGYGYTF.

This clone was seen just once. The rearrangement joins TRBV9 to TRBJ2-5; 11 bases fit TRBD2. V shed 0 bases and J 2 bases; nucleotides not matched to a gene: 6. Germline CDR1 and CDR2: SGDLS and YYNGEE. The CDR3 has 17 residues. The chain's CDR3 is CASSVGLAGGGQETQYF. In DNA form, the CDR3 reads TGTGCCAGCAGCGTAGGGCTAGCGGGAGGCGGACAAGAGACCCAGTACTTC.

The chain uses TRBV6-5 and TRBJ2-7; 10 bases line up with TRBD1. Germline V gives CDR1 MNHEY, CDR2 SVGAGI. The length of the CDR3 is 15 residues. J was trimmed by 3 bases and V by 2 bases; bases with no gene match: 4. CDR3: CASSYAGQGGYEQYF. For the CDR3, the DNA is TGTGCCAGCAGTTACGCAGGACAGGGGGGCTACGAGCAGTACTTC.

V and J are TRBV5-1 and TRBJ2-2; D perhaps matches TRBD2 (5 bases). Germline V gives CDR1 SGHRS, CDR2 YFSETQ. V gave up 2 bases and J gave up 0 bases, with 14 bases separating them. The CDR3 loop spans 17 amino acids. CDR3: CASSLYGEIANTGELFF. The CDR3 nucleotides are TGCGCCAGCAGCTTATACGGGGAGATCGCGAACACCGGGGAGCTGTTTTTT.

The rearrangement joins TRBV9 to TRBJ2-3; 10 positions agree with TRBD2. V lost 1 base, J lost 6 bases, and 5 bases stayed unmatched. The CDR3 length is 15 residues. Germline V gene sequence: CDR1 SGDLS, CDR2 YYNGEE. CDR3 coding DNA: TGTGCCAGCAGCGTACTAGCGGGAGCCCCGGATACGCAGTATTTT. It specifies CASSVLAGAPDTQYF.